This is a list of T cell receptor beta chains from one sample in a study of blood T cell repertoires in COVID-19. Repertoires were generated with immunoSEQ multiplex PCR, while TCRdb's copy carries only in-frame clones and drops some. The sample shows around 55,000 clones, approximately 86% of them seen only once. Sequenced material: peripheral blood. The receptors here all came from a man in his forties or fifties with COVID-19, enrolled during active disease. CDR3s include the opening cysteine and the closing phenylalanine or tryptophan. D genes are given only for firm matches. Some rows have no size entry. The others give once, few or many, or a class for an expanded clone.

CDR3 protein: CASSQGGGDPSGANVLTF
CDR3 DNA: TGTGCCAGCAGCCAAGGAGGGGGAGACCCCTCTGGGGCCAACGTCCTGACTTTC
D gene: .
clone size: .
V gene: TRBV3-1/TRBV3-2
J gene: TRBJ2-6

CDR3 protein: CASSYSEMNTEAFF
CDR3 DNA: TGTGCCAGCAGTTACAGCGAAATGAACACTGAAGCTTTCTTT
D gene: .
clone size: .
V gene: TRBV6-5
J gene: TRBJ1-1

CDR3 protein: CASSETGTDTQYF
CDR3 DNA: TGTGCCAGTAGTGAGACAGGCACAGATACGCAGTATTTT
D gene: .
clone size: .
V gene: TRBV19
J gene: TRBJ2-3

CDR3 protein: CASKGQVPNEKLFF
CDR3 DNA: TGTGCCAGCAAGGGACAGGTTCCTAATGAAAAACTGTTTTTT
D gene: TRBD1
clone size: .
V gene: TRBV6-5
J gene: TRBJ1-4

CDR3 protein: CASSQGGGYSLSYNEQFF
CDR3 DNA: TGTGCCAGCAGCCAAGGGGGGGGCTACTCGTTGTCCTACAATGAGCAGTTCTTC
D gene: .
clone size: few
V gene: TRBV3-1/TRBV3-2
J gene: TRBJ2-1

CDR3 protein: CASSFAGRTEAFF
CDR3 DNA: TGTGCCAGCAGTTTTGCGGGAAGGACTGAAGCTTTCTTT
D gene: .
clone size: .
V gene: TRBV28
J gene: TRBJ1-1

CDR3 protein: CASSSIDTEAFF
CDR3 DNA: TGTGCCAGCAGCTCCATAGACACTGAAGCTTTCTTT
D gene: .
clone size: .
V gene: TRBV11-3
J gene: TRBJ1-1

CDR3 protein: CASSTDRVSNQPQHF
CDR3 DNA: TGTGCCAGCAGCACGGACAGGGTTAGCAATCAGCCCCAGCATTTT
D gene: TRBD1
clone size: .
V gene: TRBV6-5
J gene: TRBJ1-5

CDR3 protein: CASSIVSGTGELFF
CDR3 DNA: TGTGCCAGTAGTATTGTGTCAGGCACCGGGGAGCTGTTTTTT
D gene: .
clone size: .
V gene: TRBV19
J gene: TRBJ2-2

CDR3 protein: CASSVATGVGGYTF
CDR3 DNA: TGTGCCAGCAGCGTAGCTACGGGGGTGGGTGGCTACACCTTC
D gene: .
clone size: .
V gene: TRBV9
J gene: TRBJ1-2

CDR3 protein: CASSASSGNTIYF
CDR3 DNA: TGTGCCAGCAGTGCCAGCTCTGGAAACACCATATATTTT
D gene: .
clone size: .
V gene: TRBV2
J gene: TRBJ1-3

CDR3 protein: CATGLLGDYGYTF
CDR3 DNA: TGTGCCACCGGACTTCTTGGGGACTATGGCTACACCTTC
D gene: .
clone size: .
V gene: TRBV19
J gene: TRBJ1-2

CDR3 protein: CATSRDWTGDSGNTIYF
CDR3 DNA: TGTGCCACCAGCAGAGATTGGACAGGGGATTCTGGAAACACCATATATTTT
D gene: TRBD1
clone size: .
V gene: TRBV15
J gene: TRBJ1-3

CDR3 protein: CASSLWGGDGSPLHF
CDR3 DNA: TGTGCCAGCAGTTTATGGGGGGGAGATGGTTCACCCCTCCACTTT
D gene: .
clone size: few
V gene: TRBV28
J gene: TRBJ1-6

CDR3 protein: CSASGDIQYF
CDR3 DNA: TGCAGTGCCTCGGGGGACATTCAGTACTTC
D gene: .
clone size: few
V gene: TRBV20-1
J gene: TRBJ2-4

CDR3 protein: CASSLTGRPLGEKLFF
CDR3 DNA: TGTGCCAGCAGCTTAACGGGCAGGCCCCTTGGTGAAAAACTGTTTTTT
D gene: .
clone size: .
V gene: TRBV7-3
J gene: TRBJ1-4

CDR3 protein: CASSLYPGGTQETQYF
CDR3 DNA: TGTGCCAGCAGTTTATACCCAGGAGGGACCCAAGAGACCCAGTACTTC
D gene: .
clone size: .
V gene: TRBV28
J gene: TRBJ2-5

CDR3 protein: CASSPTGFANTGELFF
CDR3 DNA: TGTGCCAGCTCACCTACAGGGTTTGCGAACACCGGGGAGCTGTTTTTT
D gene: .
clone size: once
V gene: TRBV18
J gene: TRBJ2-2

CDR3 protein: CASGSAGTGRSGNTIYF
CDR3 DNA: TGTGCTAGTGGTTCTGCGGGGACAGGTCGCTCTGGAAACACCATATATTTT
D gene: TRBD1
clone size: .
V gene: TRBV12-5
J gene: TRBJ1-3

CDR3 protein: CASKGDTNTGELFF
CDR3 DNA: TGTGCCAGCAAGGGAGACACGAACACCGGGGAGCTGTTTTTT
D gene: .
clone size: .
V gene: TRBV2
J gene: TRBJ2-2

CDR3 protein: CATSDPILVHTGELFF
CDR3 DNA: TGTGCCACCAGTGATCCTATTCTAGTCCACACCGGGGAGCTGTTTTTT
D gene: .
clone size: .
V gene: TRBV24-1
J gene: TRBJ2-2

CDR3 protein: CASSPDRDTQYF
CDR3 DNA: TGTGCCAGCAGTCCCGACAGAGATACGCAGTATTTT
D gene: .
clone size: .
V gene: TRBV12-3/TRBV12-4
J gene: TRBJ2-3

CDR3 protein: CSVEVARTDTQYF
CDR3 DNA: TGCAGCGTTGAAGTGGCCAGAACAGATACGCAGTATTTT
D gene: .
clone size: .
V gene: TRBV29-1
J gene: TRBJ2-3

CDR3 protein: CASSGTSGGVQETQYF
CDR3 DNA: TGTGCCAGTTCCGGGACTAGCGGGGGGGTCCAAGAGACCCAGTACTTC
D gene: TRBD2
clone size: .
V gene: TRBV28
J gene: TRBJ2-5

CDR3 protein: CASSLGLAGGTDTQYF
CDR3 DNA: TGCGCCAGCAGCTTGGGACTAGCGGGAGGCACAGATACGCAGTATTTT
D gene: TRBD2
clone size: .
V gene: TRBV5-1
J gene: TRBJ2-3

CDR3 protein: CASSARDRGTNYGYTF
CDR3 DNA: TGTGCCAGCAGCGCCCGGGACAGGGGTACTAACTATGGCTACACCTTC
D gene: TRBD1
clone size: .
V gene: TRBV5-6
J gene: TRBJ1-2

CDR3 protein: CASSTLGNTEAFF
CDR3 DNA: TGTGCCAGCAGCACCCTAGGGAACACTGAAGCTTTCTTT
D gene: .
clone size: .
V gene: TRBV7-9
J gene: TRBJ1-1

CDR3 protein: CASSRGQGYEQYF
CDR3 DNA: TGTGCCAGCAGCCGAGGACAGGGCTACGAGCAGTACTTC
D gene: TRBD1
clone size: .
V gene: TRBV11-3
J gene: TRBJ2-7

CDR3 protein: CASGLGEAGELFF
CDR3 DNA: TGTGCCAGCGGATTGGGGGAGGCCGGGGAGCTGTTTTTT
D gene: .
clone size: .
V gene: TRBV2
J gene: TRBJ2-2

CDR3 protein: CASREEGGVDYGYTF
CDR3 DNA: TGTGCCAGTAGGGAGGAAGGGGGCGTTGACTATGGCTACACCTTC
D gene: TRBD1
clone size: .
V gene: TRBV19
J gene: TRBJ1-2

CDR3 protein: CASEGALYQETQYF
CDR3 DNA: TGTGCCAGCGAGGGGGCACTGTACCAAGAGACCCAGTACTTC
D gene: TRBD1
clone size: .
V gene: TRBV6-4
J gene: TRBJ2-5

CDR3 protein: CASSLGQGSNQPQHF
CDR3 DNA: TGTGCCAGTAGTTTGGGACAGGGTAGCAATCAGCCCCAGCATTTT
D gene: TRBD1
clone size: .
V gene: TRBV19
J gene: TRBJ1-5

CDR3 protein: CASSPLAGGHTDTQYF
CDR3 DNA: TGCGCCAGCAGCCCCCTAGCGGGGGGGCATACAGATACGCAGTATTTT
D gene: TRBD2
clone size: .
V gene: TRBV5-1
J gene: TRBJ2-3

CDR3 protein: CASSTGTGQEKLFF
CDR3 DNA: TGTGCCAGCAGTACAGGGACAGGACAGGAAAAACTGTTTTTT
D gene: TRBD1
clone size: .
V gene: TRBV2
J gene: TRBJ1-4

CDR3 protein: CAISGSPNVNEQFF
CDR3 DNA: TGTGCCATCAGTGGCTCCCCTAATGTCAATGAGCAGTTCTTC
D gene: .
clone size: .
V gene: TRBV10-3
J gene: TRBJ2-1

CDR3 protein: CASSLGSGTRRLRLQETQYF
CDR3 DNA: TGTGCCAGCAGCTTAGGGTCGGGGACAAGGAGGCTTCGGCTTCAAGAGACCCAGTACTTC
D gene: .
clone size: .
V gene: TRBV7-8
J gene: TRBJ2-5

CDR3 protein: CASSPAGETQYF
CDR3 DNA: TGTGCCAGCTCACCGGCGGGAGAGACCCAGTACTTC
D gene: .
clone size: .
V gene: TRBV18
J gene: TRBJ2-5

CDR3 protein: CASSPGTSSYEQYF
CDR3 DNA: TGTGCCAGCAGTCCCGGGACAAGCTCCTACGAGCAGTACTTC
D gene: .
clone size: .
V gene: TRBV6-5
J gene: TRBJ2-7

CDR3 protein: CASSFRRGTLSGNTIYF
CDR3 DNA: TGTGCCAGCAGTTTCCGGAGGGGAACTCTCTCTGGAAACACCATATATTTT
D gene: .
clone size: .
V gene: TRBV6-2/TRBV6-3
J gene: TRBJ1-3

CDR3 protein: CASSISLVNEQFF
CDR3 DNA: TGTGCCAGTAGTATTAGTTTAGTCAATGAGCAGTTCTTC
D gene: .
clone size: .
V gene: TRBV19
J gene: TRBJ2-1

CDR3 protein: CASSPRWSMNTEAFF
CDR3 DNA: TGTGCCAGCAGCCCCCGTTGGAGTATGAACACTGAAGCTTTCTTT
D gene: .
clone size: .
V gene: TRBV9
J gene: TRBJ1-1

CDR3 protein: CASSQEAGREQYF
CDR3 DNA: TGCGCCAGCAGCCAAGAGGCGGGACGCGAGCAGTACTTC
D gene: .
clone size: .
V gene: TRBV4-1
J gene: TRBJ2-7

CDR3 protein: CASSEEVRSNTGELFF
CDR3 DNA: TGTGCCAGCAGCGAAGAGGTCAGGTCGAACACCGGGGAGCTGTTTTTT
D gene: .
clone size: few
V gene: TRBV4-2
J gene: TRBJ2-2

CDR3 protein: CASSFGRLQPQHF
CDR3 DNA: TGTGCCAGCAGTTTCGGCAGGCTTCAGCCCCAGCATTTT
D gene: .
clone size: .
V gene: TRBV27
J gene: TRBJ1-5

CDR3 protein: CASSPTATEAFF
CDR3 DNA: TGTGCCAGCTCACCAACTGCGACTGAAGCTTTCTTT
D gene: .
clone size: .
V gene: TRBV18
J gene: TRBJ1-1

CDR3 protein: CASTCGYGNQPQHF
CDR3 DNA: TGTGCCAGCACGTGCGGGTATGGCAATCAGCCCCAGCATTTT
D gene: .
clone size: .
V gene: TRBV6-4
J gene: TRBJ1-5

CDR3 protein: CASIPLSGSTYEQYF
CDR3 DNA: TGTGCCAGCATTCCACTCAGCGGGAGTACATACGAGCAGTACTTC
D gene: TRBD2
clone size: .
V gene: TRBV2
J gene: TRBJ2-7

CDR3 protein: CASSESGISTDTQYF
CDR3 DNA: TGTGCCAGCAGTGAGTCAGGGATTAGCACAGATACGCAGTATTTT
D gene: .
clone size: .
V gene: TRBV6-4
J gene: TRBJ2-3

CDR3 protein: CASSNGTGGGEQYF
CDR3 DNA: TGCGCCAGCAGCAACGGGACAGGGGGAGGCGAGCAGTACTTC
D gene: TRBD1
clone size: once
V gene: TRBV5-1
J gene: TRBJ2-7

CDR3 protein: CASSPPGGGVGYTF
CDR3 DNA: TGTGCCAGCTCACCACCTGGCGGGGGAGTGGGCTACACCTTC
D gene: .
clone size: .
V gene: TRBV18
J gene: TRBJ1-2

CDR3 protein: CASSRDTNSPLHF
CDR3 DNA: TGTGCCAGCAGCCGGGACACTAATTCACCCCTCCACTTT
D gene: .
clone size: few
V gene: TRBV2
J gene: TRBJ1-6

CDR3 protein: CASTEDDRVYEQYF
CDR3 DNA: TGTGCCAGCACGGAGGACGACAGGGTCTACGAGCAGTACTTC
D gene: TRBD1
clone size: .
V gene: TRBV2
J gene: TRBJ2-7

CDR3 protein: CASSPTGQAVSGYTF
CDR3 DNA: TGCGCCAGCAGCCCGACCGGACAGGCTGTCTCTGGCTACACCTTC
D gene: TRBD1
clone size: .
V gene: TRBV5-1
J gene: TRBJ1-2

CDR3 protein: CASSLGAMNTEAFF
CDR3 DNA: TGTGCCAGCAGCTTAGGAGCCATGAACACTGAAGCTTTCTTT
D gene: .
clone size: few
V gene: TRBV7-9
J gene: TRBJ1-1

CDR3 protein: CASSVDRGGGYTF
CDR3 DNA: TGTGCCAGCAGTGTAGACAGGGGAGGAGGCTACACCTTC
D gene: TRBD1
clone size: .
V gene: TRBV2
J gene: TRBJ1-2

CDR3 protein: CAISPTSGSRNEQFF
CDR3 DNA: TGTGCCATCAGCCCCACTAGCGGGAGCCGGAATGAGCAGTTCTTC
D gene: TRBD2
clone size: .
V gene: TRBV10-3
J gene: TRBJ2-1

CDR3 protein: CASSRLRQGSMSGNTIYF
CDR3 DNA: TGTGCCAGCAGCCGACTCCGACAGGGTTCTATGTCGGGAAACACCATATATTTT
D gene: TRBD1
clone size: .
V gene: TRBV14
J gene: TRBJ1-3

CDR3 protein: CASNSRQGKYGYTF
CDR3 DNA: TGTGCCAGCAATTCTCGACAGGGTAAATATGGCTACACCTTC
D gene: TRBD1
clone size: .
V gene: TRBV28
J gene: TRBJ1-2

CDR3 protein: CASTNLGDSFYSPLHF
CDR3 DNA: TGTGCCAGCACGAACCTCGGCGACAGCTTCTATTCACCCCTCCACTTT
D gene: .
clone size: .
V gene: TRBV28
J gene: TRBJ1-6

CDR3 protein: CASSLARIGQGFANQPQHF
CDR3 DNA: TGTGCCAGCAGTTTAGCCCGTATCGGACAGGGTTTCGCCAATCAGCCCCAGCATTTT
D gene: TRBD1
clone size: .
V gene: TRBV28
J gene: TRBJ1-5